The count of the clone carrying this T cell receptor beta chain is one. The data derive from a study of blood T cell repertoires in COVID-19. Study-level background: PBMCs, B-cell-depleted T cells, or T cells were the source of the cDNA or gDNA that made up the material.

Clones were read by immunoSEQ multiplex PCR, and TCRdb kept only the in-frame ones, dropping some. Altogether approximately 140,000 clones are present, approximately 83% being singletons, with the ten largest covering roughly 3.5%. Material: peripheral blood. The receptor was isolated from a man in his 70s with acute or convalescent COVID-19.

The CDR3 DNA follows: TGTGCCAGTAGTACAACTAGCGGGAGGGCTGGGGCCAACGTCCTGACTTTC. It translates to CASSTTSGRAGANVLTF. The chain has TRBV19 and TRBJ2-6; 13 bases are a match to TRBD2. The V gene end was trimmed by 4 bases and the J gene end by 2 bases; junction bases not matched to a gene: 2. Germline values: CDR1 LNHDA, CDR2 SQIVND (reference sequence). This CDR3 is built from 17 residues.